This T cell receptor (beta chain) is from a study of CD8+CD57+ T cells in acquired aplastic anemia. Background on the study: Sorting CD4+ and CD8+ cells gave DNA averaging approximately 3 ug.

Before being chosen for sequencing, patients had shown CD8+CD57+ cell expansion by flow cytometry. The patients all had a severe acquired aplastic anemia diagnosis. Untreated patients provided the blood samples, with no therapy given before sampling. The table lists this clonotype with a few counts. TCR beta VDJ and CDR3 profiles were obtained from a genomic DNA template. Using its own MiXCR run on the reads, TCRdb lists one record per CDR3 protein. The sample records hundreds of thousands of distinct CDR3 sequences, approximately 32% being singletons. The sequence derives from a human donor with aplastic anemia. Sequencing input: sorted CD4+, CD8+, or CD8+CD57+ T cells (not recorded which) from PBMCs.

The CDR3 sequence: CSAARTGSLHNEQFF. DNA of the CDR3: TGCAGTGCTGCTAGGACCGGGAGTTTGCACAATGAGCAGTTCTTC. The V and J genes are TRBV20-1 and TRBJ2-1; D is perhaps TRBD2 (6 bases). The CDR3 covers 15 residues. Germline lookup yields CDR1 DFQATT and CDR2 SNEGSKA (reference sequence). V lost 5 bases, J lost 5 bases, and 19 bases lay in between.